This T cell receptor beta chain comes out of a study of radiation and T cells in renal cell carcinoma. Assay used: immunoSEQ multiplex PCR; TCRdb lists only in-frame clones, some missing. This table holds about 150,000 clones, about 91% found once. Indicated time point: blood 2 weeks post-SBRT. Treatment in this sample: 15 Gy SBRT to primary tumor, nephrectomy 4 weeks later. Radiation-treated patients gave blood at baseline, week 2 and week 4. Germline CDR1 and CDR2: SGHDT and YYEEEE. J lost 8 bases, V lost 2 bases, and 9 bases had no gene match. This CDR3 region has 15 residues. The chain is built from TRBV5-6 and TRBJ1-4, with 7 nucleotides matching TRBD1. The material sequenced was blood, taken from a patient whose treatment included radiotherapy and nephrectomy. The clonotype was recovered from a woman between 45 and 60 years old with renal cell carcinoma. The chain's CDR3 is CASSFRQGTREKLFF. The CDR3, as DNA: TGTGCCAGCAGCTTTAGACAGGGTACCCGAGAAAAACTGTTTTTT.